This TCR beta chain was captured by sequencing in a study of cytomegalovirus exposure and HLA in healthy donors. Across the study: From donors who were HLA-typed, an early data release held about 85 million unique TCRs.

It was with 60 Vbeta and 13 Jbeta primers that the PCR ran. The data were produced by immunoSEQ multiplex PCR, yet TCRdb's version contains in-frame clones alone and is incomplete. The sample includes roughly 110,000 clones, under 85% seen only once; the top ten take about 4.3%. On this clone itself: Its antigen is unknown.

Study-wide findings and caveats: Earlier findings revealed that most TCR beta V segments proved productive either about 90% or about 30% of the time. The availability of immune exposure information extended only to CMV serostatus.

The CDR3 spans 14 residues. V trimming: 0 bases; J trimming: 4 bases; junction bases outside the gene matches: 2. CDR1 is GTSNPN and CDR2 is SVGIG in the germline V gene (reference sequence). V and J are TRBV30 and TRBJ2-7, with TRBD1 matching over 11 bases. The sequenced material came from PBMCs. The receptor comes from a male donor in good health and CMV-seronegative. This CDR3 is CAWSVGTGGYEQYF. The DNA of the CDR3 is TGTGCCTGGAGTGTCGGGACAGGGGGGTACGAGCAGTACTTC.